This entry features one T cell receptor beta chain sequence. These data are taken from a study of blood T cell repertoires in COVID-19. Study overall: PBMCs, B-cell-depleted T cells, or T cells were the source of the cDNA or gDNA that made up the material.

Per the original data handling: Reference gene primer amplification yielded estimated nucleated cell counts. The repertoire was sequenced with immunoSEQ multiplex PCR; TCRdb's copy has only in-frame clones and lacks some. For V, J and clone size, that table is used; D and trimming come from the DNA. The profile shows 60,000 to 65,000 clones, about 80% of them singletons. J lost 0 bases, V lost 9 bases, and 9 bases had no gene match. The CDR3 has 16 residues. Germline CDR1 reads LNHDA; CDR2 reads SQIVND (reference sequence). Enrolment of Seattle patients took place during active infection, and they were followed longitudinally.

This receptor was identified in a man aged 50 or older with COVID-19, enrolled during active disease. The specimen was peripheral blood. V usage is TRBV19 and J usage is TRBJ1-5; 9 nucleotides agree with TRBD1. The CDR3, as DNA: TGTGCCAGCCTGGGACAGGGCAGATATAGCAATCAGCCCCAGCATTTT. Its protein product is CASLGQGRYSNQPQHF.